Shown below are 4 T cell receptor beta chains from a single sample sequenced in a study of blood T cell repertoires in COVID-19. Here immunoSEQ multiplex PCR was the method, and the copy in TCRdb shows in-frame clones only, minus some. The sample contains 250,000 to 350,000 clones, approximately 90% of which appear only once. Sequenced: peripheral blood. These receptors were taken from a woman aged 60 to 75 with acute or convalescent COVID-19.

The chain joins TRBV7-3 to TRBJ2-2; a weak D match, TRBD1 (6 bases). The V and J ends lost 4 bases and 5 bases respectively, with 11 bases between them. CDR1 is SGHTA and CDR2 is FQGTGA in the germline V gene. CDR3 length equals 14 residues. The CDR3, as DNA: TGTGCCAGCAGCTCAGCAGGGGTTACCGGGGAGCTGTTTTTT. It yields the protein CASSSAGVTGELFF.

The chain joins TRBV28 to TRBJ2-7; D call uncertain. V lost 6 bases and J 6 bases, leaving 9 bases between the germline ends. This CDR3 has 11 residues. CDR1 MDHEN and CDR2 SYDVKM come from the germline V gene. The CDR3: CASSSPLEQYF. Here the CDR3 DNA reads TGTGCCAGCAGCTCCCCCCTCGAGCAGTACTTC.

V gene TRBV2 combines with J gene TRBJ1-6, with 9 bases lining up with TRBD1. The germline gives CDR1 SNHLY, CDR2 FYNNEI. This CDR3 is 15 amino acids long. After removal of 6 bases from V and 3 bases from J, the junction contained 3 bases not matched to a gene. The CDR3 loop reads CASSGTGNYNSPLHF. CDR3 bases: TGTGCCAGCAGCGGGACAGGGAACTATAATTCACCCCTCCACTTT. Together with reference TRBV2 and TRBJ1-6, the CDR3 gives the full variable domain: EPEVTQTPSHQVTQMGQEVILRCVPISNHLYFYWYRQILGQKVEFLVSFYNNEISEKSEIFDDQFSVERPDGSNFTLKIRSTKLEDSAMYFCASSGTGNYNSPLHFGNGTRLTVT.

The table lists this clone with a count of one. The rearrangement uses TRBV7-2 and TRBJ2-3; 7 bases are a match to TRBD1. The CDR3 consists of 14 residues. J gave up 4 bases and V 1 base, and 2 bases lay outside the gene matches. Per germline, CDR1 SGHTA and CDR2 FQGNSA. CDR3 sequence reads: CASSLEGGPDTQYF. For the CDR3, the DNA is TGTGCCAGCAGCTTAGAAGGGGGCCCAGATACGCAGTATTTT.